These T cell receptor beta chains were read from a single sample in a study of blood T cell repertoires in COVID-19. The assay was immunoSEQ multiplex PCR, and TCRdb's table has in-frame clones only and misses some. The table has about 250,000 clones, around 85% seen once; the top ten hold about 9.6%. The sequenced material came from peripheral blood. The receptors shown here come from a man at least 80 years old with acute or convalescent COVID-19. Each CDR3 is given with its conserved first and last residue. Each record gives: D gene, clone size, V gene, J gene, CDR3 DNA, CDR3 protein. A D gene is named only where the DNA matches it firmly. Rows may omit the clone size; those that give it use once, few, many or a size class.

>NA|NA|TRBV2|TRBJ1-5
TGTGCCAGCACTGCCGCGGAGGGAATCGAGCCCCAGCATTTT
CASTAAEGIEPQHF
>NA|NA|TRBV2|TRBJ1-2
TGTGCCAGCAGTGAGGACAGAGAGTATGGCTACACCTTC
CASSEDREYGYTF
>NA|NA|TRBV5-8|TRBJ1-1
TGTGCCAGCAGCTTACAGGGTATGAACACTGAAGCTTTCTTT
CASSLQGMNTEAFF
>NA|few|TRBV7-3|TRBJ2-5
TGTGCCAGCAGCTTTGGGTCGGGAGAGACCCAGTACTTC
CASSFGSGETQYF
>NA|NA|TRBV19|TRBJ2-3
TGTGCCAGTAGTAATCAGGGAACTCTGCCGCAGTATTTT
CASSNQGTLPQYF
>NA|NA|TRBV5-1|TRBJ1-2
TGCGCCAGCAGCTCAGGACAGAGCTATGGCTACACCTTC
CASSSGQSYGYTF
>TRBD2|NA|TRBV3-1/TRBV3-2|TRBJ2-1
TGTGCCAGCAGCCAAGGAGCCCTAGCGGGGACTTACAATGAGCAGTTCTTC
CASSQGALAGTYNEQFF
>NA|NA|TRBV19|TRBJ1-1
TGTGCCAGCCAGACTGACTCAAAGAACACTGAAGCTTTCTTT
CASQTDSKNTEAFF
>TRBD1|NA|TRBV28|TRBJ2-7
TGTGCCAGCAGATACAGGGGGCGCGCCTACGAGCAGTACTTC
CASRYRGRAYEQYF
>NA|NA|TRBV21-1|TRBJ1-2
TGTGCCAGCAGCCCCCGACAGTCAGGCTACACCTTC
CASSPRQSGYTF
>TRBD1|NA|TRBV18|TRBJ1-6
TGTGCCAGCTCACCACGAGAGGGACAGGGTAATTCACCCCTCCACTTT
CASSPREGQGNSPLHF
>TRBD2|NA|TRBV11-3|TRBJ2-7
TGTGCCAGCAGCCCGACTAGCGCCTCCTACGAGCAGTACTTC
CASSPTSASYEQYF
>TRBD2|NA|TRBV4-1|TRBJ2-6
TGCGCCAGCAGCCTTATAGCGGGGGGGATGAGTGGGGCCAACGTCCTGACTTTC
CASSLIAGGMSGANVLTF
>NA|NA|TRBV24-1|TRBJ2-6
TGTGCCACCAGTGATCCCCTTAAGAGCTCTGGGGCCAACGTCCTGACTTTC
CATSDPLKSSGANVLTF
>NA|many|TRBV9|TRBJ1-2
TGTGCCAGCAGCGTAGGCCAGGGGTCCCCTAACTATGGCTACACCTTC
CASSVGQGSPNYGYTF
>NA|NA|TRBV6-1|TRBJ1-2
TGTGCCAGCAGTGACAGCGAAAACTATGGCTACACCTTC
CASSDSENYGYTF
>TRBD2|few|TRBV7-2|TRBJ2-7
TGTGCCAGCAGCTTATCCCCCGGCCTAGCGGTACTCTACGAGCAGTACTTC
CASSLSPGLAVLYEQYF
>TRBD1|NA|TRBV12-3/TRBV12-4|TRBJ1-4
TGTGCCAGCAGCAAAGGACAGGGCGAAAAACTGTTTTTT
CASSKGQGEKLFF
>NA|NA|TRBV11-2|TRBJ1-1
TGTGCCAGCAGCTTAGCCTCAGGGAAAGCCGCTGAAGCTTTCTTT
CASSLASGKAAEAFF
>TRBD1|once|TRBV18|TRBJ1-5
TGTGCCAGCTCATCTAAGGACAGGGATCAGCCCCAGCATTTT
CASSSKDRDQPQHF
>NA|NA|TRBV5-1|TRBJ1-1
TGCGCCAGCAGCTTGGGGAAAACGGGGAACACTGAAGCTTTCTTT
CASSLGKTGNTEAFF
>NA|NA|TRBV21-1|TRBJ2-4
TGTGCCAGCAGCAAAGCGGACACGGACCTAGCCAAAAACATTCAGTACTTC
CASSKADTDLAKNIQYF
>NA|NA|TRBV18|TRBJ1-2
TGTGCCAGCTCACCACCGAACATAAAGAGGGATTCGGACTATGGCTACACCTTC
CASSPPNIKRDSDYGYTF
>NA|NA|TRBV5-1|TRBJ2-5
TGCGCCAGCAGCTTGAGCCTAGTAGAGACCCAGTACTTC
CASSLSLVETQYF
>TRBD1|many|TRBV10-2|TRBJ1-6
TGCGCCAGCAGTTCAGGACAGGGCAGGATTTCCTATAATTCACCCCTCCACTTT
CASSSGQGRISYNSPLHF
>NA|few|TRBV24-1|TRBJ2-1
TGTGCCACCAGGGGACGGGACTCCGATGAGCAGTTCTTC
CATRGRDSDEQFF
>NA|once|TRBV9|TRBJ1-6
TGTGCCAGCAGCGCGGGGGGACAAAGCCCCTATAATTCACCCCTCCACTTT
CASSAGGQSPYNSPLHF
>NA|NA|TRBV4-2|TRBJ2-5
TGTGCCAGCAGCCAAGATAGTAGGGGCCAAGAGACCCAGTACTTC
CASSQDSRGQETQYF
>TRBD1|NA|TRBV18|TRBJ1-6
TGTGCCAGCTCGCCGAGTTTCCCCACAGGGGGAAAATCACCCCTCCACTTT
CASSPSFPTGGKSPLHF
>NA|NA|TRBV28|TRBJ2-7
TGTGCCAGTTCGCAGAACTACGAGCAGTACTTC
CASSQNYEQYF
>TRBD1|NA|TRBV10-3|TRBJ1-3
TGTGCCATTTTACAACAGGGGTCTGGAAACACCATATATTTT
CAILQQGSGNTIYF
>TRBD1|many|TRBV10-3|TRBJ2-7
TGTGCCATCAGTGTTCGGCAGGGGGCACCCGAGCAGTACTTC
CAISVRQGAPEQYF
>NA|NA|TRBV6-4|TRBJ2-7
TGTGCCAGCAGTGACTCCCCTCTGGTCGACAGTTCCTACGAGCAGTACTTC
CASSDSPLVDSSYEQYF
>TRBD2|NA|TRBV7-2|TRBJ2-3
TGTGCCAGCAGCTTGGGACTAGCGGGGGCGACCACAGATACGCAGTATTTT
CASSLGLAGATTDTQYF
>TRBD1|NA|TRBV5-1|TRBJ2-5
TGCGCCAGCAGCCTCGGACAGGGGTCGGAGACCCAGTACTTC
CASSLGQGSETQYF
>TRBD1|few|TRBV11-2|TRBJ1-6
TGTGCCAGCAGCTCACAGTTCAGCAGGGGGCTTTCACCCCTCCACTTT
CASSSQFSRGLSPLHF
>TRBD1|NA|TRBV19|TRBJ1-5
TGTGCCAGTGACAGGGCTCGGGGTCAGCCCCAGCATTTT
CASDRARGQPQHF
>NA|few|TRBV20-1|TRBJ1-5
TGCAGTGCTAGTCGGGGGGCATGGCAGCCCCAGCATTTT
CSASRGAWQPQHF
>NA|NA|TRBV12-3/TRBV12-4|TRBJ2-7
TGTGCCAGCAGTCACTCCGCCGGGGAGCAGTACTTC
CASSHSAGEQYF
>NA|NA|TRBV10-3|TRBJ1-1
TGTGCCATCAGGGACAGCCTAATGAACACTGAAGCTTTCTTT
CAIRDSLMNTEAFF
>TRBD1|NA|TRBV9|TRBJ2-2
TGTGCCAGCAGCGTAGTCCCGGGACAGGGGGCCGGGGAGCTGTTTTTT
CASSVVPGQGAGELFF
>NA|NA|TRBV7-2|TRBJ1-5
TGTGCCAGCAGCCCTTCCAGGGCAAATCAGCCCCAGCATTTT
CASSPSRANQPQHF
>TRBD1|NA|TRBV18|TRBJ1-5
TGTGCCAGCTCATCGGGACAGGGTGGCAATCAGCCCCAGCATTTT
CASSSGQGGNQPQHF
>TRBD2|NA|TRBV28|TRBJ2-1
TGTGCCAGCAGCCCAACTGGGACTAGTGGGCTCGGTGAGCAGTTCTTC
CASSPTGTSGLGEQFF
>NA|NA|TRBV11-2|TRBJ1-3
TGTGCCAGCAGCTATTTTTCAGGAGGATTCTCTGGAAACACCATATATTTT
CASSYFSGGFSGNTIYF
>NA|NA|TRBV6-5|TRBJ1-5
TGTGCCAGCAGCAGAGACAGGACCAATCAGCCCCAGCATTTT
CASSRDRTNQPQHF
>TRBD1|NA|TRBV6-5|TRBJ1-2
TGTGCCAGCAGTTCGACAGGGGCCCCCTATGGCTACACCTTC
CASSSTGAPYGYTF
>TRBD2|few|TRBV5-1|TRBJ2-1
TGCGCCAGCAGCCTATCGGGAGGGGGCTACAATGAGCAGTTCTTC
CASSLSGGGYNEQFF
>TRBD1|NA|TRBV11-1|TRBJ1-1
TGTGCCAGCAGTCGGACAGGGGGTCGGACTGAAGCTTTCTTT
CASSRTGGRTEAFF
>TRBD1|NA|TRBV7-9|TRBJ2-2
TGTGCCAGCAGCTTAGGAGGGACAGGGAACACCGGGGAGCTGTTTTTT
CASSLGGTGNTGELFF
>TRBD2|NA|TRBV2|TRBJ2-4
TGTGCCAGCAGCCAACTAGCGGGAGGGGTGGGGAACATTCAGTACTTC
CASSQLAGGVGNIQYF
>NA|NA|TRBV7-2|TRBJ2-1
TGTGCCAGCAGCTTAGCTTTAGCGTCCTACAATGAGCAGTTCTTC
CASSLALASYNEQFF
>TRBD1|NA|TRBV27|TRBJ2-3
TGTGCCAGCAGTAAGGCGCAGGGGGCGCAAAATACGCAGTATTTT
CASSKAQGAQNTQYF